This T cell receptor (beta chain) originates from a study of T cell changes during pregnancy in multiple sclerosis. Sequencing was performed with immunoSEQ multiplex PCR; in TCRdb, only in-frame clones are kept and a portion is missing. This sample yields 100,000 to 140,000 clones, of which about nine tenths are seen a single time; around 0.8% belongs to the top ten. The sequence was collected from a female donor in good health, enrolled as a control in a pregnancy study. The sequencing here drew on peripheral blood, taken in the third trimester of pregnancy.

The CDR3 bases are TGCGCCAGCAGCCAAGGACTTCCGGGACTAGCGGGGGAAGCGAACACCGGGGAGCTGTTTTTT. Encoded protein: CASSQGLPGLAGEANTGELFF. The rearrangement joins TRBV4-3 to TRBJ2-2, with 14 bases identical to TRBD2. The V gene's germline CDR1 is LGHNA and CDR2 YSLEER. The CDR3 is 21 residues long. After removal of 1 base from V and 0 bases from J, the junction contained 10 bases not matched to a gene.